One and the same sample provided the 17 T cell receptor beta chains below, sequenced in a study of OX40 agonist ivuxolimab in advanced cancers. TCRdb keeps only in-frame clones here, not all; method: immunoSEQ multiplex PCR. The repertoire holds 55,000 to 70,000 clones, with more than 75% as singletons. The source material was CD4+ or CD8+ T cells sorted from blood, sampled in a trial of the OX40 agonist ivuxolimab. Receptors were obtained from an adult with an advanced solid tumor such as melanoma, head and neck, liver or kidney cancer.

The V call is TRBV10-3, the J call TRBJ2-2; D unresolved. CDR1 is ENHRY and CDR2 is SYGVKD in the germline V gene. V shed 3 bases and J shed 4 bases, with 15 bases lying between them. The CDR3 sequence is 16 residues long. The CDR3 DNA reads as TGTGCCATCAGTGAAGGGCAGACCTTAGGCACCGGGGAGCTGTTTTTT. Protein: CAISEGQTLGTGELFF.

CDR3 DNA: TGTGCCAGCAACCAGCAATACGAGCAGTACTTC. Translated, it gives CASNQQYEQYF. The chain has TRBV11-2 and TRBJ2-7, with unresolved D. Germline V gives CDR1 SGHAT, CDR2 FQNNGV. The CDR3 contains 11 residues. The germline V and J ends were trimmed by 7 bases and 4 bases, with 8 bases remaining between them.

The chain links TRBV6-1 to TRBJ1-6; D possibly corresponds to TRBD1 (5 bases). Germline values: CDR1 MNHNS, CDR2 SASEGT. The V gene lost 6 bases and the J gene lost 0 bases, with 15 bases spanning the gap. CDR3 length: 17 residues. The CDR3 loop is CASSETAGSSYNSPLHF. CDR3 DNA: TGTGCCAGCAGCGAAACAGCAGGGAGCTCCTATAATTCACCCCTCCACTTT.

The CDR3 DNA reads TGTGCCAGCAGTTTAAGGGGGCGCTACTATGGCTACACCTTC. It yields the protein CASSLRGRYYGYTF. The chain has TRBV28 and TRBJ1-2; TRBD1 aligns across 7 bases. The CDR3 runs to 14 residues. Germline V lookup: CDR1 MDHEN, CDR2 SYDVKM. The ends lost 2 bases at V and 3 bases at J; junction bases unmatched: 3.

V usage is TRBV6-1 and J usage is TRBJ1-2; D not certain. The CDR3 is made up of 13 amino acids. V was shortened by 7 bases and J by 0 bases, with 9 bases between the two germline ends. CDR1 and CDR2 (germline): MNHNS, SASEGT. The CDR3 loop reads CASTGSPNYGYTF. Here the CDR3 DNA reads TGTGCCAGCACAGGCAGCCCTAACTATGGCTACACCTTC.

This clone was recorded only once. The CDR3 DNA reads as TGTGCCAGCAGCTCAAAAAGCGGGATCACAGATACGCAGTATTTT. It encodes CASSSKSGITDTQYF. The chain combines TRBV5-4 with TRBJ2-3; 7 bases agree with TRBD2. Germline V gives CDR1 SGHNT, CDR2 YYREEE (reference sequence). This CDR3 region has 15 residues. After removal of 3 bases from V and 2 bases from J, the junction contained 6 bases not matched to a gene.

This chain links TRBV28 with TRBJ1-2, with a possible D match to TRBD1 (6 bases). CDR1 and CDR2 from the germline V gene are MDHEN and SYDVKM. V was cut by 6 bases and J by 7 bases, with 15 bases left in between. The CDR3 loop spans 13 amino acids. The CDR3 here is CASSSTGPFGYTF. CDR3 coding DNA: TGTGCCAGCAGCTCGACAGGACCCTTTGGCTACACCTTC.

This clone has only one observation. The chain joins TRBV29-1 to TRBJ2-7; D might be TRBD1 or TRBD2, each matching 5 bases. V was clipped by 0 bases and J by 5 bases, with 8 bases between them. This CDR3 is 12 amino acids long. CDR1 is SQVTM, CDR2 ANQGSEA, per germline. The CDR3 here is CSVEDGGNEQYF. The CDR3 DNA reads as TGCAGCGTTGAAGATGGGGGTAACGAGCAGTACTTC.

The rearrangement links TRBV5-1 to TRBJ2-1; 11 bases fit TRBD2. This CDR3 has 19 amino acids. Germline CDR1 SGHRS, CDR2 YFSETQ. The junction had 15 bases not matched to a gene; V was cut back by 0 bases and J by 7 bases. CDR3 nucleotides: TGCGCCAGCAGCTTGGCCAACTCGGGACTAGCGGCGGTTGGGAATGAGCAGTTCTTC. This encodes CASSLANSGLAAVGNEQFF.

The chain combines TRBV28 with TRBJ2-7, with a tentative D call TRBD2 (7 bases). Germline CDR1 and CDR2: MDHEN and SYDVKM. The CDR3 runs to 15 residues. Trimming removed 4 bases at V and 5 bases at J, with 18 bases between. Here the CDR3 reads CASSSTGRGWHEQYF. The DNA for the CDR3 is TGTGCCAGCAGTTCAACAGGGAGGGGCTGGCACGAGCAGTACTTC. Full variable domain (outside the CDR3, taken from reference TRBV28 and TRBJ2-7): DVKVTQSSRYLVKRTGEKVFLECVQDMDHENMFWYRQDPGLGLRLIYFSYDVKMKEKGDIPEGYSVSREKKERFSLILESASTNQTSMYLCASSSTGRGWHEQYFGPGTRLTVT.

This clone was observed once. V gene TRBV5-1 combines with J gene TRBJ1-5; 8 bases match TRBD1. This CDR3 is 15 amino acids long. The germline gives CDR1 SGHRS, CDR2 YFSETQ. The J segment lost 11 bases and the V segment lost 1 base, leaving 11 bases of the junction unmatched. In DNA, the CDR3 is TGCGCCAGCAGCTTGATGGGACAGGCACGAGAGGCCCAGCATTTT. Its translation is CASSLMGQAREAQHF.

The J gene is TRBJ2-3, the V gene TRBV7-2, with D maybe TRBD2 (5 bases). The germline gives CDR1 SGHTA, CDR2 FQGNSA. V dropped 2 bases and J dropped 1 base, with 10 bases sitting between them. This CDR3 is built from 15 residues. CDR3: CASSLTGSGTDTQYF. CDR3 nucleotides: TGTGCCAGCAGCTTAACGGGATCCGGCACAGATACGCAGTATTTT.

The chain links TRBV5-5 to TRBJ1-1, with D tentatively TRBD1 (5 bases). Trimming pared 4 bases from V and 7 bases from J, leaving 11 bases between. The CDR3 is made up of 12 amino acids. In germline, CDR1 is SGHKS, CDR2 YYEKEE (reference sequence). The DNA of the CDR3 is TGTGCCAGCAGCATTACAGGTATTGAAGCTTTCTTT. It encodes CASSITGIEAFF.

The gene calls are TRBV5-4 and TRBJ1-4, with D maybe TRBD1 (5 bases). V lost 3 bases and J lost 0, with 9 bases in between. This CDR3 contains 15 residues. Per the germline V gene, CDR1 is SGHNT and CDR2 is YYREEE (reference sequence). CDR3 residues: CASSWGSTTNEKLFF. As DNA, the CDR3 is TGTGCCAGCAGCTGGGGGTCAACAACTAATGAAAAACTGTTTTTT.

In its sample, this clone was seen a few times. The CDR3 DNA sequence: TGTGCCAGCAGCTTCTCGGACGGCGGCTACACCTTC. Protein: CASSFSDGGYTF. The chain carries TRBV7-2 and TRBJ1-2, with D unresolved. The CDR3 contains 12 residues. V lost 3 bases and J lost 8, with 10 bases in between. Germline V gene data show CDR1 as SGHTA and CDR2 as FQGNSA.

This clone occurred once. The chain is built from TRBV18 and TRBJ1-1; D is ambiguous. CDR3 length: 14 residues. Trimming took 0 bases from V and 5 from J, leaving 10 bases between them. The germline CDR1 and CDR2 sequences are KGHSH and LQKENI. CDR3 nucleotides: TGTGCCAGCTCACCACCAGGGAAGAAAACTGAAGCTTTCTTT. Protein: CASSPPGKKTEAFF.

V is TRBV19 and J is TRBJ1-5, with a weak D call TRBD1 (6 bases). Germline V gene sequence: CDR1 LNHDA, CDR2 SQIVND (reference sequence). V was clipped by 1 base and J by 2 bases, with 12 bases between them. The CDR3 is 16 residues long. The CDR3 region is CASSIVSAGGNQPQHF. The CDR3, as DNA: TGTGCCAGTAGTATAGTATCGGCAGGGGGCAATCAGCCCCAGCATTTT.